The present T cell receptor beta chain was sequenced within a study of blood T cell repertoires in COVID-19 (dated by TCRdb to about 2020). In terms of the full investigation: Samples covering the acute and convalescent phases of COVID-19 were provided by collaborators in the United States, Italy and Spain. A freely available public database, intended as a resource for researchers studying the immune response to SARS-CoV-2, is where the repertoires were released. Samples came from the ongoing ImmuneRACE study (first 160 participants) plus 1,254 subjects from 6 global collaborators. Nearly every sample came with metadata listing a de-identified subject ID, COVID-19 status, age in years and sex. Where available, HLA class I and class II types were taken from metadata supplied by the sample provider and were not determined by assay-based typing. Deeply sampled blood TCRbeta repertoires from subjects exposed to, actively infected with, or recovered from COVID-19 were included in the dataset. The material from the prospective study consisted of cDNA or gDNA derived from T cells, B-cell-depleted T cells, or PBMCs.

The investigation overall reported the following: How much clinical and demographic metadata was included differed by source and by participant, and the metadata was provided uncurated.

TCRbeta CDR3 regions were amplified from genomic DNA using the immunoSEQ Assay, a bias-controlled multiplex PCR. The original methods were these. Nucleated cell counts per sample were estimated from amplification of reference gene primers within the assay. Sequence reads were collapsed and filtered to measure the absolute abundance of every unique TCRbeta CDR3 rearrangement. For each sample, productive Simpson clonality was calculated as the square root of Simpson's diversity index over productive rearrangements. TCRdb carries this immuneACCESS record with in-frame sequences only. Its versions omit some clonotypes, under half of them owing to an unresolved V gene in the studies checked, with the rest unexplained. D and trimming were read from the DNA, whereas the V and J calls and clone size are those reported in that table. Within this sample are 270,000 or so clones, with roughly nine tenths of them counted one time only. The top ten hold 11% of the sample.

At one collaborating source in Seattle, patients were enrolled during active infection and were followed longitudinally through the course of disease. Collaborating institutions collected whole blood in K2EDTA tubes following their own protocols. For TCRbeta analysis, collaborators shipped samples as frozen whole blood, isolated PBMCs, or DNA extracted from either of those sample types. On this clone itself: No antigen is known for it. No base-level quality is on record; no much larger clone is a single base apart.

The junction shows trimming of 0 bases on V and 10 bases on J, plus 16 bases between the germline ends. Via the germline V gene, CDR1 is SGHRS and CDR2 YFSETQ. Its CDR3 holds 14 amino acids, cysteine through phenylalanine. The sequence is cut down to CDR3 DNA, 42 bases in frame from base 1. The source is a woman between 25 and 40 years old with COVID-19, enrolled during active disease. Material: peripheral blood. The chain links TRBV5-1 with TRBJ1-2; a weak D assignment points to TRBD1 (5 bases agree). The nucleotides read TGCGCCAGCAGCTTGGCCGCACAGGTCTCTGCCTACACCTTC. Its coded protein is CASSLAAQVSAYTF. Full variable domain (CDR3 extended with the reference TRBV5-1 and TRBJ1-2 proteins): KAGVTQTPRYLIKTRGQQVTLSCSPISGHRSVSWYQQTPGQGLQFLFEYFSETQRNKGNFPGRFSGRQFSNSRSEMNVSTLELGDSALYLCASSLAAQVSAYTFGSGTRLTVV.